Listed below are T cell receptor beta chains from one sample, sequenced in a study of patients and donors after allogeneic stem cell transplantation. TCRdb re-analysed the RT-PCR reads in MiXCR, keeping a single row per CDR3 protein. This repertoire shows roughly 230,000 distinct CDR3 sequences, 13% to 15% found once; its top ten account for roughly 12%. The sequenced sample was blood, either unsorted or a sorted T cell fraction (not recorded which). Receptors originate from a human donor who was either an allogeneic HSCT recipient or a stem cell or donor lymphocyte infusion donor (not recorded which). It is not recorded whose cells these are; they may come from a transplant donor. Both conserved end residues are part of each CDR3. The D gene is left open where the match is weak. The size field is filled for only some rows; it gives once, few, many or a size class.

>TRBV11-2|TRBJ2-3|-|many
TGTGCCAGCAGCACTACAGGGTGGGTCACAGATACGCAGTATTTT
CASSTTGWVTDTQYF
>TRBV7-9|TRBJ1-5|-|many
TGTGCCAGCAGCAACAGCGTCGTCAGCAATCAGCCCCAGCATTTT
CASSNSVVSNQPQHF
>TRBV2|TRBJ1-1|-|few
TGTGCCAGCAGTGAGGGCAGGCTTAGGGGGAGGACTGAAGCTTTCTTT
CASSEGRLRGRTEAFF
>TRBV9|TRBJ2-3|TRBD2|-
TGTGCCAGCAGCCAAGGGGGGACTAGAGGGGGAGATACGCAGTATTTT
CASSQGGTRGGDTQYF
>TRBV1|TRBJ2-2|-|-
TGCACCAGCAGCAAAGAAACCGACTTAGCGGGAGGGGTGAACACCGGGGAGCTGTTTTTT
CTSSKETDLAGGVNTGELFF
>TRBV7-2|TRBJ1-1|-|-
TGTGCCAGCAGCACGAGGGACAAATACACTGAAGCTTTCTTT
CASSTRDKYTEAFF
>TRBV2|TRBJ1-2|-|few
TGTGCCAGCAGTGTAAAAAAATTCTATGGCTACACCTTC
CASSVKKFYGYTF
>TRBV29-1|TRBJ1-2|-|-
TGCAGCGCTGGGGGGGGACCCCTCTATGGCTACACCTTC
CSAGGGPLYGYTF
>TRBV7-9|TRBJ2-1|-|-
TGTGCCAGCAGCGTTAGAGACAGGATCTCCTACAATGAGCAGTTCTTC
CASSVRDRISYNEQFF
>TRBV2|TRBJ2-7|-|-
TGTGCCAGCAGTGTAAAAGGTCTACATGAGGGGCGCGGAACCTACGAGCAGTACTTC
CASSVKGLHEGRGTYEQYF
>TRBV5-1|TRBJ1-1|-|once
TGCGCCAGCAGCAATAAGATCAACACTGAAGCTTTCTTT
CASSNKINTEAFF
>TRBV6-1|TRBJ2-7|TRBD2|few
TGTGCCAGCAGTGAAGCGCGAGCGGGGGGGCGAGAGCAGTACTTC
CASSEARAGGREQYF
>TRBV29-1|TRBJ2-3|-|-
TGCAGCGCTGGGGGGTTACGCGGGTTTGCTAGCACAGATACGCAGTATTTT
CSAGGLRGFASTDTQYF
>TRBV6-1|TRBJ1-1|-|few
TGTGCCAGCAGGGCACTCATGAACACTGAAGCTTTCTTT
CASRALMNTEAFF
>TRBV5-6|TRBJ2-7|-|many
TGTGCCAGCAGCTTGCAGGGGTCCTCCTACGAGCAGTACTTC
CASSLQGSSYEQYF
>TRBV5-1|TRBJ2-7|-|few
TGCGCCAGCAGCTTGAATCAAGCAGGGATCGAGCAGTACTTC
CASSLNQAGIEQYF
>TRBV20-1|TRBJ1-6|-|many
TGCAGTGCTAGTCGTCGCAGAGATAATTCACCCCTCCACTTT
CSASRRRDNSPLHF
>TRBV18|TRBJ1-2|-|few
TGTGCCAGCTCACCAATTAACAGACCCCCATCAGGTCGCGACTATGGCTACACCTTC
CASSPINRPPSGRDYGYTF
>TRBV11-3|TRBJ2-7|TRBD1|many
TGTGCCAGCAGCTTTGGACAGGGCTCCTACGAGCAGTACTTC
CASSFGQGSYEQYF
>TRBV6-5|TRBJ1-4|TRBD1|-
TGTGCCAGCAGTTACTCCTACAGGGGGCCGGGGGAAAAACTGTTTTTT
CASSYSYRGPGEKLFF
>TRBV21-1|TRBJ1-5|-|-
TGTGCCAGCAGCAAAGAGGGCAGACCAGGGAAACCAAGGCCCCAGCATTTT
CASSKEGRPGKPRPQHF
>TRBV7-9|TRBJ2-1|-|-
TGTGCCAGCAGCCCCGCCGGGCCCGAACAGTTCTTC
CASSPAGPEQFF
>TRBV3-1|TRBJ2-7|-|-
TGTGCCAGCAGCCCCCGACATCTAGTTATCCACGAGCAGTACTTC
CASSPRHLVIHEQYF
>TRBV9|TRBJ1-1|TRBD1|-
TGTGCCAGCAGCGTAGGCGGGACAGGTAAAGGAGAGGACACTGAAGCTTTCTTT
CASSVGGTGKGEDTEAFF
>TRBV6-1|TRBJ2-1|TRBD2|-
TGTGCCAGCAGAAAAATGGTAGCGGGTTACAATGAGCAGTTCTTC
CASRKMVAGYNEQFF
>TRBV20-1|TRBJ2-4|TRBD1|-
TGCAGTGCGCGGGACAGGGGGGTGAACATTCAGTACTTC
CSARDRGVNIQYF
>TRBV19|TRBJ1-1|TRBD1|few
TGTGCCAGTAGTGTAAACAGGGGAGGGAACACTGAAGCTTTCTTT
CASSVNRGGNTEAFF
>TRBV2|TRBJ1-1|-|many
TGTGCCAGCAGTGAAGGTGCGGTCCTTAGGGCTTTCTTT
CASSEGAVLRAFF
>TRBV7-9|TRBJ1-4|-|few
TGTGCCAGCAGTCCCGAAGGGGGGGGGAATGAAAAACTGTTTTTT
CASSPEGGGNEKLFF
>TRBV6-5|TRBJ2-1|TRBD2|many
TGTGCCAGCAGTTGGGGGAACCTAGCGGGAGCGGGTGAGCAGTTCTTC
CASSWGNLAGAGEQFF
>TRBV11-2|TRBJ2-3|TRBD2|few
TGTGCCAGCAGCTCTAGCGGGAGGGCCGGTGATACGCAGTATTTT
CASSSSGRAGDTQYF
>TRBV27|TRBJ1-4|-|-
TGTGCCAGCAGGGGAGGGACCCAAAATGAAAAACTGTTTTTT
CASRGGTQNEKLFF
>TRBV20-1|TRBJ2-1|TRBD2|-
TGCAGTGCCCCACCCCTAGCGGGGGGGCCCAATGAGCAGTTCTTC
CSAPPLAGGPNEQFF
>TRBV9|TRBJ2-2|-|-
TGTGCCAGCAGCGTTACGGGGACCATATCGAACACCGGGGAGCTGTTTTTT
CASSVTGTISNTGELFF
>TRBV30|TRBJ1-2|-|few
TGTGCCTGGAGTTCCATCAAACAGGGAAGTCGCTATGGCTACACCTTC
CAWSSIKQGSRYGYTF
>TRBV3-1|TRBJ1-2|-|few
TGTGCCAGCAGCCAAAGGACATACGGCGGCTACACCTTC
CASSQRTYGGYTF
>TRBV6-1|TRBJ1-1|-|few
TGTGCCAGCAGTACCCCGGACCTTCCTGGGACCACTGAAGCTTTCTTT
CASSTPDLPGTTEAFF
>TRBV15|TRBJ1-2|TRBD1|few
TGTGCCACCAGCAGAGCGCTATCAACAGGGGGCGGCGGCTACACCTTC
CATSRALSTGGGGYTF
>TRBV20-1|TRBJ2-7|TRBD2|-
TGCAGTGCTAGATCCTGGACTAGCGGGTGGGAGCAGTACTTC
CSARSWTSGWEQYF
>TRBV15|TRBJ2-1|-|-
TGTGCCACCAGCAGAGTTAGGGCCAGACTTAGCTCCTACAATGAGCAGTTCTTC
CATSRVRARLSSYNEQFF
>TRBV11-3|TRBJ2-1|-|many
TGTGCCAGCAGCTTGCACAATGAGCAGTTCTTC
CASSLHNEQFF
>TRBV2|TRBJ2-7|-|few
TGTGCCAGCAGTGAAGCGCCGGGTGGGTTCTACGAGCAGTACTTC
CASSEAPGGFYEQYF
>TRBV7-2|TRBJ1-1|-|few
TGTGCCAGCAGCCTGTGGACGGTGGGGAACACTGAAGCTTTCTTT
CASSLWTVGNTEAFF
>TRBV9|TRBJ2-5|-|-
TGTGCCAGCAGCGGGGCCGGGTCACAAGAGACCCAGTACTTC
CASSGAGSQETQYF
>TRBV11-2|TRBJ1-2|TRBD1|few
TGTGCCAGCATCCCGTCCCAGGGGGATAGGTATGGCTACACCTTC
CASIPSQGDRYGYTF
>TRBV9|TRBJ2-7|TRBD2|few
TGTGCCAGCAGCAAAACCGGGACTAGCTACTACGAGCAGTACTTC
CASSKTGTSYYEQYF
>TRBV5-1|TRBJ1-5|TRBD1|-
TGCGCCAGCAGCTTCAATCCAGGGGGTAATCAGCCCCAGCATTTT
CASSFNPGGNQPQHF
>TRBV5-1|TRBJ2-1|-|few
TGCGCCAGCAGCTTGGGTGGAGGGGCTCCCACTACAGATGAGCAGTTCTTC
CASSLGGGAPTTDEQFF
>TRBV3-1|TRBJ2-5|-|-
TGTGCCAGCAGCCATCTCAAAATGGGAAACTTCCAAGAGACCCAGTACTTC
CASSHLKMGNFQETQYF
>TRBV20-1|TRBJ2-6|-|few
TGCAGTGCTCCGAGTCTAGCCTCTGGGGCCAACGTCCTGACTTTC
CSAPSLASGANVLTF
>TRBV7-2|TRBJ1-2|-|-
TGTGCCAGCAGCTTAGCGGGGGTCGGTGGCTACACCTTC
CASSLAGVGGYTF
>TRBV5-5|TRBJ1-2|-|-
TGTGCCAGCAGCTTGCTCTCCGTTAACTATGGCTACACCTTC
CASSLLSVNYGYTF
>TRBV2|TRBJ2-7|-|many
TGTGCCAGCAGCGGTGGCGGATACTACGAGCAGTACTTC
CASSGGGYYEQYF
>TRBV20-1|TRBJ2-3|-|many
TGCAGTGCTAGGGGGACGGGAAAGGTGACAGATACGCAGTATTTT
CSARGTGKVTDTQYF
>TRBV30|TRBJ1-5|-|many
TGTGCCTGGTCCGGGACGGGCAATCAGCCCCAGCATTTT
CAWSGTGNQPQHF
>TRBV29-1|TRBJ1-2|TRBD1|-
TGCAGCGTCATCAGGGGGGACTATGGCTACACCTTC
CSVIRGDYGYTF
>TRBV5-1|TRBJ1-4|-|few
TGCGCCAGCAGCTCGGGACCGCAAGGGGAAAAACTGTTTTTT
CASSSGPQGEKLFF
>TRBV11-2|TRBJ2-1|TRBD1|many
TGTGCCAGCAGCCCAGGGGGTCAGTTTATCTTC
CASSPGGQFIF